This TCR beta chain emerged from a study of T cells in Graves' hyperthyroidism and ophthalmopathy. Study-level information: Initial diagnosis, before any treatment, was when peripheral blood was collected.

Amplification of TCR beta CDR3 regions was performed using RNA transcripts as template. The primer set for the first-round RT-PCR of the TCR CDR3 was HTBI. TCRdb reanalysed the multiplex PCR reads using MiXCR and keeps one entry per CDR3 protein. The sample lists approximately 720,000 distinct CDR3 sequences; around 20% were seen once. The CDR3 extends over 16 amino acids. The V and J ends lost 4 bases and 5 bases, in that order; junction bases with no gene match: 10. In germline, CDR1 is SGHVS, CDR2 FNYEAQ. This clonotype originated in a woman between 45 and 60 years old with Graves' hyperthyroidism that later progressed to Graves' ophthalmopathy. Sequences were obtained from blood. This rearrangement joins TRBV7-6 to TRBJ2-3; 9 positions agree with TRBD2. The CDR3: CASSSSSGGTGDTQYF. DNA for the CDR3: TGTGCCAGCAGCTCTTCCAGCGGGGGGACGGGAGATACGCAGTATTTT. Filled out from reference TRBV7-6 and TRBJ2-3, the complete variable domain reads GAGVSQSPRYKVTKRGQDVALRCDPISGHVSLYWYRQALGQGPEFLTYFNYEAQQDKSGLPNDRFSAERPEGSISTLTIQRTEQRDSAMYRCASSSSSGGTGDTQYFGPGTRLTVL.